The 23 T cell receptor beta chains in this list originate from one sample, sequenced in a study of OX40 agonist ivuxolimab in advanced cancers. Sequenced by immunoSEQ multiplex PCR; TCRdb stores in-frame clones only, minus some. The table includes tens of thousands of clones, approximately 94% detected once. The sequences come from CD4+ or CD8+ T cells sorted from blood, collected in a trial of the OX40 agonist ivuxolimab. The receptor source for this set is an adult with an advanced solid tumor such as melanoma, head and neck, liver or kidney cancer.

V gene TRBV28 combines with J gene TRBJ1-2; the match to TRBD1 covers 7 bases. This CDR3 spans 18 amino acids. The germline V gene encodes CDR1 MDHEN and CDR2 SYDVKM. With V trimmed by 6 bases and J by 4 bases, 20 bases remained unmatched. The CDR3 DNA reads TGTGCCAGCAGCCACCCGCCCGTGAGGGGGCTATGGGGCTATGGCTACACCTTC. Translated: CASSHPPVRGLWGYGYTF.

The rearrangement joins TRBV9 to TRBJ2-3, with D tentatively TRBD1 (6 bases). The CDR3 extends over 14 amino acids. Trimming removed 8 bases at V and 0 bases at J, with 13 bases between. Germline-derived CDR1 and CDR2 are SGDLS and YYNGEE. The CDR3 DNA reads TGTGCCAGAGGACAGACCCCCAGCACAGATACGCAGTATTTT. Encoded protein: CARGQTPSTDTQYF. The full variable domain, rest sourced from reference TRBV9 and TRBJ2-3, is DSGVTQTPKHLITATGQRVTLRCSPRSGDLSVYWYQQSLDQGLQFLIQYYNGEERAKGNILERFSAQQFPDLHSELNLSSLELGDSALYFCARGQTPSTDTQYFGPGTRLTVL.

The rearrangement uses TRBV6-5 and TRBJ1-2; D is unclear. The V and J ends lost 2 bases and 6 bases respectively, with 13 bases between them. The germline V gene has CDR1 MNHEY and CDR2 SVGAGI. The CDR3 is 14 amino acids. The CDR3 is CASSYSSGVDGYTF. The CDR3 region has the DNA TGTGCCAGCAGTTACAGCAGTGGGGTCGATGGCTACACCTTC.

This clone was seen a few times. The chain is built from TRBV7-9 and TRBJ2-2, with unresolved D. The CDR3 has 14 amino acids. Germline assignment: CDR1 SEHNR and CDR2 FQNEAQ (reference sequence). The V end was cut by 0 bases, the J end by 8 bases, with 10 bases between. In nucleotides, the CDR3 is TGTGCCAGCAGCTTAGCTGTAGCCGTTGGGGAGCTGTTTTTT. Its translation is CASSLAVAVGELFF.

The chain combines TRBV4-3 with TRBJ2-1, with 7 positions matching TRBD1. The CDR3 spans 14 residues. Trimming removed 3 bases from V and 13 bases from J; junction bases left unmatched: 12. Germline CDR1 reads LGHNA; CDR2 reads YSLEER. CDR3 sequence reads: CASSQVTGALKQFF. CDR3 DNA sequence: TGCGCCAGCAGCCAGGTAACAGGGGCCCTTAAACAGTTCTTC.

This clone has just one count. This sequence joins TRBV20-1 and TRBJ2-7; D is ambiguous. V shed 0 bases and J shed 4 bases, with 4 bases lying between them. Germline loops: CDR1 DFQATT, CDR2 SNEGSKA (reference sequence). The CDR3 covers 11 residues. CDR3 in DNA: TGCAGTGCTAGAGAAGGGTACGAGCAGTACTTC. This encodes CSAREGYEQYF.

This sequence joins TRBV6-5 and TRBJ2-2, with 7 nucleotides matching TRBD2. Germline V lookup: CDR1 MNHEY, CDR2 SVGAGI. Trimming at V came to 8 bases and at J to 4 bases, leaving 4 bases not matched to a gene. The CDR3 is 13 residues long. CDR3 DNA sequence: TGTGCCAGCGGCCTAGCGGTCACCGGGGAGCTGTTTTTT. Translation: CASGLAVTGELFF.

The chain has TRBV28 and TRBJ2-1, with a tentative D call TRBD1 (6 bases). This CDR3 contains 14 residues. The germline V gene encodes CDR1 MDHEN and CDR2 SYDVKM. The V and J ends lost 2 bases and 7 bases respectively, with 12 bases between them. CDR3 sequence (DNA): TGTGCCAGCAGTTTAAGCGGACAGATGAATGAGCAGTTCTTC. This codes for CASSLSGQMNEQFF.

The chain recombines TRBV27 with TRBJ1-5, with 9 bases matching TRBD1. The junction had 8 bases not matched to a gene; V was cut back by 5 bases and J by 6 bases. Germline CDR1 and CDR2: MNHEY and SMNVEV (reference sequence). The CDR3 consists of 15 residues. CDR3 region: CASSLTGGATQPQHF. Written as DNA, the CDR3 is TGTGCCAGCAGTCTTACAGGGGGCGCGACTCAGCCCCAGCATTTT.

CDR3 region: CASSGTGVLRATYEQYF. CDR3 DNA sequence: TGTGCCAGCTCGGGGACAGGGGTTTTAAGGGCCACCTACGAGCAGTACTTC. This sequence joins TRBV7-2 and TRBJ2-7, with 10 bases matching TRBD1. Germline V gives CDR1 SGHTA, CDR2 FQGNSA. The CDR3 covers 17 residues. Trimming removed 8 bases from V and 2 bases from J; junction bases left unmatched: 15.

J is TRBJ1-2 and V is TRBV28; D is undetermined. V was shortened by 5 bases and J by 5 bases, with 9 bases between the two germline ends. Germline CDR1 reads MDHEN; CDR2 reads SYDVKM. The CDR3 spans 12 residues. CDR3: CASSADPYGYTF. The CDR3 DNA reads as TGTGCCAGCAGTGCAGACCCATATGGCTACACCTTC.

The V call is TRBV25-1, the J call TRBJ1-1, with D unclear. Trimming took 6 bases from V and 1 from J, leaving 9 bases between them. The CDR3 sequence is 13 residues long. CDR1 MGHDK and CDR2 SYGVNS come from the germline V gene. In nucleotides, the CDR3 is TGTGCCAGCAGGGCCGGAAGGAACACTGAAGCTTTCTTT. Amino acids: CASRAGRNTEAFF.

This sequence joins TRBV5-6 and TRBJ2-2; D is perhaps TRBD1 (5 bases). Trimming left V 3 bases short and J 1 base short, with 10 bases between. This CDR3 region has 15 residues. Germline CDR1 is SGHDT and CDR2 is YYEEEE. The CDR3 sequence: CASSSTQGNTGELFF. CDR3 in DNA: TGTGCCAGCAGCTCGACCCAGGGGAACACCGGGGAGCTGTTTTTT.

V usage is TRBV5-6 and J usage is TRBJ2-5, with 10 bases aligning to TRBD2. CDR1 and CDR2 (germline): SGHDT, YYEEEE. The V and J ends lost 8 bases and 3 bases, in that order; junction bases with no gene match: 19. This CDR3 has 18 amino acids. Written as DNA, the CDR3 is TGTGCCAGTCCCCTATTCCAACTAGCGGGAAGGTTGGAAGAGACCCAGTACTTC. It specifies CASPLFQLAGRLEETQYF.

The chain recombines TRBV28 with TRBJ1-2, with D unresolved. This CDR3 has 11 residues. Germline lookup yields CDR1 MDHEN and CDR2 SYDVKM. The V end was cut by 6 bases, the J end by 3 bases, with 5 bases between. CDR3 bases: TGTGCCAGCAGCGTACACTATGGCTACACCTTC. As protein: CASSVHYGYTF.

This chain links TRBV27 with TRBJ2-1; possibly TRBD1 for D (6 bases). The germline V gene encodes CDR1 MNHEY and CDR2 SMNVEV (reference sequence). CDR3 length equals 18 residues. V was clipped by 3 bases and J by 1 base, with 19 bases between them. This chain's CDR3 is CASSLDSVVGLSYNEQFF. As DNA, the CDR3 is TGTGCCAGCAGTTTGGACAGCGTCGTAGGCCTATCCTACAATGAGCAGTTCTTC.

The J gene is TRBJ2-7, the V gene TRBV2; 7 bases line up with TRBD2. The CDR3 loop spans 15 amino acids. V gave up 2 bases and J gave up 4 bases; unmatched junction bases: 8. Germline values: CDR1 SNHLY, CDR2 FYNNEI. CDR3 residues: CASSESLAAPYEQYF. The CDR3 bases are TGTGCCAGCAGTGAATCCCTAGCGGCTCCATACGAGCAGTACTTC.

The chain is built from TRBV30 and TRBJ2-1; no definite D call. The CDR3 spans 13 residues. V lost 2 bases, J lost 8 bases, and 13 bases lay in between. Germline-derived CDR1 and CDR2 are GTSNPN and SVGIG (reference sequence). The CDR3 nucleotides read TGTGCCTGGAGTTATGGTCCCGGCTATGAGCAGTTCTTC. This translates into CAWSYGPGYEQFF.

The rearrangement links TRBV21-1 to TRBJ1-2; no DNA check was done on the table's D call, TRBD1. TRBV21-1 is annotated as a pseudogene. The CDR3 loop spans 14 amino acids. The CDR3 nucleotides read TGTGCCAGCCCGGACAGACGCTTCAACTATGGCTACACCTTC. It yields the protein CASPDRRFNYGYTF.

The sample holds one count of this clone. The rearrangement joins TRBV4-2 to TRBJ2-7; D remains ambiguous. Between the trimmed V and J ends, which lost 1 base and 4 bases, there was a span of 14 bases. Germline CDR1 and CDR2: LGHNA and YNFKEQ. The length of the CDR3 is 15 residues. The CDR3 here is CASSQVSYTEYEQYF. The CDR3 DNA follows: TGTGCCAGCAGCCAAGTCAGTTACACGGAATACGAGCAGTACTTC.

The V and J genes are TRBV6-5 and TRBJ2-7; D could derive from TRBD1 or TRBD2 (5 bases each). The germline V and J ends were trimmed by 5 bases and 3 bases, with 14 bases remaining between them. CDR1 and CDR2 from the germline V gene are MNHEY and SVGAGI. The CDR3 is made up of 14 amino acids. The CDR3 DNA reads TGTGCCAGCAGTCCACCGGGGCGCGACTACGAGCAGTACTTC. It yields the protein CASSPPGRDYEQYF.

The rearrangement uses TRBV4-3 and TRBJ2-5, with D maybe TRBD1 (5 bases). The DNA matches TRBJ2-7 better at its end, which makes the J call doubtful. The CDR3 is 15 residues long. Germline V lookup: CDR1 LGHNA, CDR2 YSLEER. In DNA form, the CDR3 reads TGCGCCAGCAGCCAAGATAATCCAGGGCCCTACGAGCAGTACTTC. It is translated as CASSQDNPGPYEQYF.

This chain links TRBV28 with TRBJ2-7; unclear D gene. The germline V and J ends were trimmed by 5 bases and 3 bases, with 14 bases remaining between them. The germline CDR1 and CDR2 sequences are MDHEN and SYDVKM. The CDR3 covers 14 residues. CDR3 protein: CASSLGRLVYEQYF. CDR3 DNA sequence: TGTGCCAGCAGTCTCGGACGGCTAGTCTACGAGCAGTACTTC.